This passage covers 16 T cell receptor beta chains from one sample sequenced in a study of cytomegalovirus exposure and HLA in healthy donors. Both 60 Vbeta primers and 13 Jbeta primers went into the PCR. Clones were sequenced by immunoSEQ multiplex PCR, and TCRdb holds only the in-frame ones, with some missing. The data show fewer than 110,000 clones, around three quarters seen once. Sample: PBMCs. These receptors came from a man in his forties or fifties in good health and CMV-seronegative.

The chain has TRBV10-3 and TRBJ2-7, with unresolved D. CDR1 is ENHRY and CDR2 is SYGVKD in the germline V gene. This CDR3 spans 13 amino acids. Trimming took 5 bases from V and 2 from J, leaving 10 bases between them. The CDR3 coding sequence is TGTGCCATCAGTACCACAGTAACCTACGAGCAGTACGTC. Translated: CAISTTVTYEQYV.

The J gene is TRBJ1-3, the V gene TRBV7-9, with no clear D. The CDR3 length is 12 residues. Germline CDR1 is SEHNR and CDR2 is FQNEAQ (reference sequence). V lost 6 bases to trimming and J lost 4 bases, with 7 bases between them. CDR3 in DNA: TGTGCCAGCAGTCCGGGGGGAAACACCATATATTTT. Its protein product is CASSPGGNTIYF. The whole variable domain, remainder taken from reference TRBV7-9 and TRBJ1-3, is DTGVSQNPRHKITKRGQNVTFRCDPISEHNRLYWYRQTLGQGPEFLTYFQNEAQLEKSRLLSDRFSAERPKGSFSTLEIQRTEQGDSAMYLCASSPGGNTIYFGEGSWLTVV.

The chain employs TRBV7-2 and TRBJ2-2; TRBD1 might be the D (5 bases). Trimming cost V 2 bases and J 2 bases, with 12 bases left between them. Germline CDR1 and CDR2: SGHTA and FQGNSA. The CDR3 totals 16 residues. The CDR3 here is CASSLLGQGNTGELFF. The CDR3 DNA reads as TGTGCCAGCAGCTTACTAGGGCAGGGAAACACCGGGGAGCTGTTTTTT.

The rearrangement uses TRBV18 and TRBJ2-5; D is perhaps TRBD1 (6 bases). Germline lookup yields CDR1 KGHSH and CDR2 LQKENI. The CDR3 has 13 residues. Trimming stripped 5 bases from V and 1 base from J, with 8 bases between. CDR3: CASSGGTQETQYF. The CDR3 DNA is TGTGCCAGCTCAGGGGGCACCCAAGAGACCCAGTACTTC. The full variable domain, its missing parts supplied by reference TRBV18 and TRBJ2-5, is NAGVMQNPRHLVRRRGQEARLRCSPMKGHSHVYWYRQLPEEGLKFMVYLQKENIIDESGMPKERFSAEFPKEGPSILRIQQVVRGDSAAYFCASSGGTQETQYFGPGTRLLVL.

This rearrangement joins TRBV4-2 to TRBJ1-2; possibly TRBD1 for D (5 bases). Trimming left V 0 bases short and J 5 bases short, with 10 bases between. Germline CDR1 is LGHNA and CDR2 is YNFKEQ. The CDR3 is 14 residues long. This CDR3 is CASSQDAGTYGYTF. Here the CDR3 DNA reads TGTGCCAGCAGCCAAGACGCGGGGACTTATGGCTACACCTTC.

The count of this clone is one. The V call is TRBV19, the J call TRBJ1-5; D might be TRBD1 (5 bases). V was shortened by 3 bases and J by 4 bases, with 10 bases between the two germline ends. This CDR3 is built from 14 residues. Germline values: CDR1 LNHDA, CDR2 SQIVND (reference sequence). The CDR3 here is CASSIAGDNQPQHF. CDR3 coding DNA: TGTGCCAGTAGTATTGCGGGGGATAATCAGCCCCAGCATTTT.

J is TRBJ2-2 and V is TRBV7-3; TRBD1 matches 11 bases. The CDR3 runs to 19 residues. With 1 base clipped from V and 6 bases from J, the junction kept 13 bases outside the gene matches. CDR1 is SGHTA and CDR2 is FQGTGA in the germline V gene. DNA of the CDR3: TGTGCCAGCAGCTTAAACCCGTCGTTTGGACAGGGGGCTCCCGGGGAGCTGTTTTTT. Encoded protein: CASSLNPSFGQGAPGELFF.

The genes are TRBV6-5 and TRBJ2-3; 11 bases are shared with TRBD2. CDR3 size: 15 residues. Germline values: CDR1 MNHEY, CDR2 SVGAGI. The junction had 8 bases not matched to a gene; V was cut back by 6 bases and J by 6 bases. CDR3 region: CASRRLAGLADTQYF. The CDR3 DNA follows: TGTGCCAGCAGAAGACTAGCGGGGTTGGCTGATACGCAGTATTTT.

There are a few counts of this clone. The chain recombines TRBV14 with TRBJ2-6; tentatively, D is TRBD2 (5 bases). The V gene's germline CDR1 is SGHDN and CDR2 FVKESK. Trimming pared 0 bases from V and 2 bases from J, leaving 8 bases between. CDR3 size: 16 residues. CDR3 sequence: CASSQDHGAGANVLTF. As DNA, the CDR3 is TGTGCCAGCAGCCAAGACCACGGGGCTGGGGCCAACGTCCTGACTTTC.

The gene calls are TRBV5-1 and TRBJ1-2; 8 positions match TRBD1. The CDR3 runs to 16 residues. The V gene's germline CDR1 is SGHRS and CDR2 YFSETQ. V lost 4 bases, J lost 8 bases, and 16 bases stayed unmatched. The CDR3 bases are TGCGCCAGCAGCGTCGACACAACAGGGGGACGGGAAGGCTACACCTTC. This gives the protein CASSVDTTGGREGYTF.

The chain recombines TRBV6-5 with TRBJ1-4; weak D call: TRBD1 (5 bases). The CDR3 has 14 residues. CDR1 is MNHEY, CDR2 SVGAGI, per germline. Deletions cut 6 bases from V and 2 bases from J, with 10 bases between. The CDR3 is CASRIGGTNEKLFF. In DNA form, the CDR3 reads TGTGCCAGCAGAATCGGGGGGACTAATGAAAAACTGTTTTTT.

Worth noting for this clone: The junction departs from the called germline gene at one end, perhaps through a read error. V gene TRBV7-9 combines with J gene TRBJ2-2; TRBD1 aligns across 9 bases. Germline-derived CDR1 and CDR2 are SEHNR and FQNEAQ (reference sequence). The CDR3 is made up of 15 amino acids. The CDR3 DNA reads as TGTTCCAGCAGCTTAGGGACAGGGTCCACCGGGGAGCTGTTTTTT. It is translated as CSSSLGTGSTGELFF.

V is TRBV25-1 and J is TRBJ2-7; 8 bases fit TRBD1. This CDR3 comprises 13 residues. In germline, CDR1 is MGHDK, CDR2 SYGVNS. J was trimmed by 0 bases and V by 8 bases; bases with no gene match: 3. For the CDR3, the DNA is TGTGCCAGCCGAGGACAGGGCTCCTACGAGCAGTACGTC. This encodes CASRGQGSYEQYV.

This rearrangement joins TRBV30 to TRBJ1-1; D is uncertain. This CDR3 is 14 amino acids long. Trimming left V 3 bases short and J 10 bases short, with 21 bases between. CDR1 and CDR2 from the germline V gene are GTSNPN and SVGIG (reference sequence). CDR3 DNA: TGTGCCTGGAGCCGGGGTGGCGACACCTATAGAGCTTTCTTT. Protein product: CAWSRGGDTYRAFF. Filled out from reference TRBV30 and TRBJ1-1, the complete variable domain reads SQTIHQWPATLVQPVGSPLSLECTVEGTSNPNLYWYRQAAGRGLQLLFYSVGIGQISSEVPQNLSASRPQDRQFILSSKKLLLSDSGFYLCAWSRGGDTYRAFFGQGTRLTVV.

J is TRBJ2-5 and V is TRBV5-1, with 14 nucleotides matching TRBD2. V was pared by 4 bases and J by 4 bases, with 6 bases of the junction left unmatched. Looked up from germline, CDR1 is SGHRS and CDR2 is YFSETQ. The CDR3 is made up of 16 amino acids. The CDR3 is CASSQTSGGAGETQYF. DNA for the CDR3: TGCGCCAGCAGCCAGACTAGCGGGGGGGCCGGAGAGACCCAGTACTTC.

The gene calls are TRBV7-6 and TRBJ2-1; 9 bases align to TRBD2. With V trimmed by 1 base and J by 3 bases, 1 base remained unmatched. Germline-derived CDR1 and CDR2 are SGHVS and FNYEAQ. The CDR3 covers 15 residues. The CDR3 is CASSLEAGGYNEQFF. DNA for the CDR3: TGTGCCAGCAGCTTAGAAGCGGGGGGCTACAATGAGCAGTTCTTC.